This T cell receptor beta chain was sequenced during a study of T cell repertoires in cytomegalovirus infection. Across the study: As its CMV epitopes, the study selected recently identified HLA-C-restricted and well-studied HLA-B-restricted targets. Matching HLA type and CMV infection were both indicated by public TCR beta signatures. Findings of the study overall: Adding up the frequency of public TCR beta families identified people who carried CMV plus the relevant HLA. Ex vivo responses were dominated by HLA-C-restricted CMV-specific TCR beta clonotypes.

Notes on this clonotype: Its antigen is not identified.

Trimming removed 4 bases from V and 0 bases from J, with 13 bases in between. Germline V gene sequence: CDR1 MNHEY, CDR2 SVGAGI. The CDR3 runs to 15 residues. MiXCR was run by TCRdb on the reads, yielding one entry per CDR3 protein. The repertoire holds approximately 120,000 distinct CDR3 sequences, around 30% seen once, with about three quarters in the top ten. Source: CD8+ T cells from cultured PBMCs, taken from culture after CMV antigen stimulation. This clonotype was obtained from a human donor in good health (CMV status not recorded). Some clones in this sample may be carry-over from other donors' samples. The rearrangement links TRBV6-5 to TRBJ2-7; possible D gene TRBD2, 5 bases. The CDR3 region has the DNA TGTGCCAGCAGTTTCAGGTGGGAGCGCTCCTACGAGCAGTACTTC. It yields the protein CASSFRWERSYEQYF.